The rows below give T cell receptor beta chains drawn from one sample of a study of cytomegalovirus exposure and HLA in healthy donors. Here immunoSEQ multiplex PCR was the method, and the copy in TCRdb shows in-frame clones only, minus some. This sample has roughly 80,000 clones; around 94% occur once, and the top ten carry 3% to 4%. The sequenced sample consisted of PBMCs. These receptors all come from a woman between 18 and 29 years old in good health and CMV-seropositive. Both conserved end residues are part of each CDR3. D genes are given only for firm matches. Only some rows state a clone size, as once, few, many or a class for expanded clones.

D: TRBD2; size: .; V: TRBV2; J: TRBJ2-7; CDR3: CASSEALQSGGSYEQYF; DNA: TGTGCCAGCAGTGAAGCCCTCCAAAGCGGGGGAAGCTACGAGCAGTACTTC
D: .; size: .; V: TRBV6-6; J: TRBJ1-1; CDR3: CASRIGHKNTEAFF; DNA: TGTGCCAGCAGAATCGGACACAAGAACACTGAAGCTTTCTTT
D: .; size: .; V: TRBV6-5; J: TRBJ1-2; CDR3: CASSLTLDSLYGYTF; DNA: TGTGCCAGCAGCTTAACATTGGACTCCCTCTATGGCTACACCTTC
D: TRBD2; size: .; V: TRBV2; J: TRBJ2-2; CDR3: CASSNGGGITNTGELFF; DNA: TGTGCCAGCAGTAACGGGGGAGGGATCACGAACACCGGGGAGCTGTTTTTT
D: TRBD1; size: .; V: TRBV5-1; J: TRBJ1-4; CDR3: CASSAGQGNEKLFF; DNA: TGCGCCAGCAGCGCGGGACAGGGGAATGAAAAACTGTTTTTT
D: .; size: .; V: TRBV4-2; J: TRBJ2-2; CDR3: CASSARSRLEGTGELFF; DNA: TGTGCCAGCAGCGCACGGTCCCGCTTAGAGGGCACCGGGGAGCTGTTTTTT
D: TRBD1; size: .; V: TRBV6-1; J: TRBJ1-2; CDR3: CASRGTGGNYGYTF; DNA: TGTGCCAGCAGGGGGACAGGCGGTAACTATGGCTACACCTTC
D: .; size: .; V: TRBV5-1; J: TRBJ2-3; CDR3: CASSLRGAAVDTQYF; DNA: TGCGCCAGCAGCTTGAGAGGAGCCGCCGTAGATACGCAGTATTTT
D: .; size: .; V: TRBV19; J: TRBJ1-5; CDR3: CASSITGSNQPQHF; DNA: TGTGCCAGTAGTATTACGGGTAGCAATCAGCCCCAGCATTTT
D: TRBD2; size: .; V: TRBV4-1; J: TRBJ2-2; CDR3: CASSQERLAGRTGELFF; DNA: TGCGCCAGCAGCCAAGAACGGCTAGCGGGACGGACCGGGGAGCTGTTTTTT
D: .; size: few; V: TRBV18; J: TRBJ1-2; CDR3: CASSPEADGYTF; DNA: TGTGCCAGCTCACCAGAAGCCGATGGCTACACCTTC
D: .; size: .; V: TRBV5-1; J: TRBJ2-5; CDR3: CASSPYGQQETQYF; DNA: TGCGCCAGCAGCCCCTACGGACAGCAAGAGACCCAGTACTTC
D: TRBD1; size: medium-sized; V: TRBV29-1; J: TRBJ1-2; CDR3: CSVGGQGAEGYTF; DNA: TGCAGCGTAGGGGGACAGGGGGCGGAAGGCTACACCTTC
D: .; size: .; V: TRBV5-4; J: TRBJ1-6; CDR3: CASSSTEGGSPLHF; DNA: TGTGCCAGCAGCAGCACAGAAGGGGGTTCACCCCTCCACTTT
D: TRBD2; size: .; V: TRBV7-9; J: TRBJ2-1; CDR3: CASTRGLSYNEQFF; DNA: TGTGCCAGCACCCGGGGACTAAGCTACAATGAGCAGTTCTTC
D: TRBD1; size: .; V: TRBV6-6; J: TRBJ1-6; CDR3: CASSMARQGFSPLHF; DNA: TGTGCCAGCAGTATGGCGAGACAGGGATTCTCACCCCTCCACTTT
D: TRBD1; size: .; V: TRBV4-3; J: TRBJ2-3; CDR3: CASSPRRTGGTDTQYF; DNA: TGCGCCAGCAGCCCTCGGCGGACAGGGGGCACAGATACGCAGTATTTT
D: .; size: .; V: TRBV5-1; J: TRBJ2-5; CDR3: CASSLWGPGETQYF; DNA: TGCGCCAGCAGCTTGTGGGGGCCGGGAGAGACCCAGTACTTC
D: .; size: .; V: TRBV28; J: TRBJ1-5; CDR3: CATSDSMGQPQHF; DNA: TGTGCCACCTCGGACAGCATGGGGCAGCCCCAGCATTTT
D: .; size: once; V: TRBV6-5; J: TRBJ2-1; CDR3: CASSGQFSYNEQFF; DNA: TGTGCCAGCAGTGGACAGTTCTCCTACAATGAGCAGTTCTTC
D: TRBD2; size: .; V: TRBV4-1; J: TRBJ2-1; CDR3: CARGLGPPRVQFF; DNA: TGCGCCAGGGGACTAGGGCCCCCGCGGGTGCAGTTCTTC
D: .; size: once; V: TRBV25-1; J: TRBJ1-4; CDR3: CASSEYETEVNEKLFF; DNA: TGTGCCAGCAGTGAATATGAGACAGAAGTTAATGAAAAACTGTTTTTT
D: .; size: .; V: TRBV9; J: TRBJ1-1; CDR3: CASSVGRQMNTEAFF; DNA: TGTGCCAGCAGCGTAGGTCGACAGATGAACACTGAAGCTTTCTTT
D: .; size: .; V: TRBV7-3; J: TRBJ2-3; CDR3: CASSFTGTDTQYF; DNA: TGTGCCAGCAGCTTTACAGGGACAGATACGCAGTATTTT
D: TRBD1; size: .; V: TRBV7-9; J: TRBJ2-7; CDR3: CASSLTRGYRGYEQYF; DNA: TGTGCCAGCAGCTTAACCCGCGGGTACAGGGGCTACGAGCAGTACTTC
D: .; size: .; V: TRBV28; J: TRBJ2-5; CDR3: CASASGYQETQYF; DNA: TGTGCCAGCGCATCAGGGTACCAAGAGACCCAGTACTTC
D: .; size: .; V: TRBV29-1; J: TRBJ2-2; CDR3: CSVERSNTGELFF; DNA: TGCAGCGTTGAGAGGAGCAACACCGGGGAGCTGTTTTTT
D: .; size: .; V: TRBV9; J: TRBJ1-6; CDR3: CASSVGGSSYNSPLHF; DNA: TGTGCCAGCAGCGTAGGCGGGAGCTCCTATAATTCACCCCTCCACTTT
D: TRBD1; size: .; V: TRBV11-3; J: TRBJ1-2; CDR3: CASSPGTGTGVAYGYTF; DNA: TGTGCCAGCAGCCCAGGGACCGGGACAGGGGTTGCCTATGGCTACACCTTC
D: .; size: once; V: TRBV4-2; J: TRBJ1-2; CDR3: CASSQALRNYGYTF; DNA: TGTGCCAGCAGCCAAGCTCTGCGTAACTATGGCTACACCTTC
D: .; size: .; V: TRBV2; J: TRBJ2-1; CDR3: CASTRGITYNEQFF; DNA: TGTGCCAGCACACGGGGGATTACCTACAATGAGCAGTTCTTC
D: .; size: .; V: TRBV13; J: TRBJ2-2; CDR3: CASSLGAGFGELFF; DNA: TGTGCCAGCAGCTTAGGGGCGGGATTCGGGGAGCTGTTTTTT
D: .; size: .; V: TRBV4-1; J: TRBJ2-1; CDR3: CASSWGPNEQFF; DNA: TGCGCCAGCAGCTGGGGGCCCAATGAGCAGTTCTTC
D: TRBD1; size: .; V: TRBV7-3; J: TRBJ2-2; CDR3: CASTQKTGGITGELFF; DNA: TGTGCCAGCACCCAAAAGACAGGGGGCATCACCGGGGAGCTGTTTTTT
D: TRBD1; size: .; V: TRBV2; J: TRBJ1-5; CDR3: CASSQQGADQPQHF; DNA: TGTGCCAGCAGTCAACAGGGGGCCGATCAGCCCCAGCATTTT
D: TRBD1; size: .; V: TRBV9; J: TRBJ2-3; CDR3: CASSVEGTGMTDTQYF; DNA: TGTGCCAGCAGCGTAGAAGGGACAGGGATGACAGATACGCAGTATTTT